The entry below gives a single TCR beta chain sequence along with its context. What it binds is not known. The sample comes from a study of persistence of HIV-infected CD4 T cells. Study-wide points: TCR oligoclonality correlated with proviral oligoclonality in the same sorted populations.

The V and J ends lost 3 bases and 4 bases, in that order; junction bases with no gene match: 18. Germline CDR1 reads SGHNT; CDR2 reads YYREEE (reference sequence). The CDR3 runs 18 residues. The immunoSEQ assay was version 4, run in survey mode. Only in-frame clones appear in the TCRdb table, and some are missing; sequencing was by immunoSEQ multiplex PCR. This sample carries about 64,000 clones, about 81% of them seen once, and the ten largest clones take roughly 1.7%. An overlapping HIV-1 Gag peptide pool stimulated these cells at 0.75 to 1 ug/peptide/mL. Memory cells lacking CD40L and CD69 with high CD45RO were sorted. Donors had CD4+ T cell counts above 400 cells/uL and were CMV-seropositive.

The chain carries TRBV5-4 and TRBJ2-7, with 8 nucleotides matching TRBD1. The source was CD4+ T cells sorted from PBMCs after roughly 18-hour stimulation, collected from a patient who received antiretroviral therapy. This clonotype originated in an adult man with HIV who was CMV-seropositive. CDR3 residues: CASSSPTHRTGPIYEQYF. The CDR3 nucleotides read TGTGCCAGCAGCTCGCCCACACACAGGACAGGGCCAATATACGAGCAGTACTTC.